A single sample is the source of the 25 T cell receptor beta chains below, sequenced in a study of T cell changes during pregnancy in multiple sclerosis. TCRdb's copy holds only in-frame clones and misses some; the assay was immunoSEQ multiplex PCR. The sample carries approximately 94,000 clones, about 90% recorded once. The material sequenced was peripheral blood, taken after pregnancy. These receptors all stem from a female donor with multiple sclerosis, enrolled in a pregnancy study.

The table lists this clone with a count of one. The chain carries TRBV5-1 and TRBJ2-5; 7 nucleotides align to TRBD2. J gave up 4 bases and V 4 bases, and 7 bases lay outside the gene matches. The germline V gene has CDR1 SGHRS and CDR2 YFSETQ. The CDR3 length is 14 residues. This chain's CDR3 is CASSQRDGGETQYF. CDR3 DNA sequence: TGCGCCAGCAGCCAGCGGGATGGTGGAGAGACCCAGTACTTC.

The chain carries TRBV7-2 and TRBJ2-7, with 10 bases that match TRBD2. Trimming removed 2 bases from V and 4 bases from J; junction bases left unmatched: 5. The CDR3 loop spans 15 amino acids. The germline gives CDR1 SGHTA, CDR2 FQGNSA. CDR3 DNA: TGTGCCAGCAGCTTAAGTACTAGCGGGATTTACGAGCAGTACTTC. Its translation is CASSLSTSGIYEQYF.

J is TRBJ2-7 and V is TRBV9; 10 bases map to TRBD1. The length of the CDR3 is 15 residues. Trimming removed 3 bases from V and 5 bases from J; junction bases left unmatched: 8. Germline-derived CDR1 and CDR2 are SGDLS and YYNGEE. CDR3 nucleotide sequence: TGTGCCAGCAGCGAATCCGGGACAGGGGACCACGAGCAGTACTTC. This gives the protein CASSESGTGDHEQYF.

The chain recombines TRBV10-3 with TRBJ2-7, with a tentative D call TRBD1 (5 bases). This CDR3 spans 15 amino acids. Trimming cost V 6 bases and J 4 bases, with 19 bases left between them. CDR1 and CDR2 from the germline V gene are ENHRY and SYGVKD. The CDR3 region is CAISPPVRVSYEQYF. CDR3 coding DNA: TGTGCCATCAGCCCCCCAGTCAGGGTTTCATACGAGCAGTACTTC.

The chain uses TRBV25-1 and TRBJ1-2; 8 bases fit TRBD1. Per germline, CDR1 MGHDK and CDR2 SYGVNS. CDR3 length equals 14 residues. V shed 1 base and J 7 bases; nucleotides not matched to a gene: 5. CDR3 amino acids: CASSEFPGGAGYTF. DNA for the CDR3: TGTGCCAGCAGTGAATTCCCAGGGGGCGCTGGCTACACCTTC.

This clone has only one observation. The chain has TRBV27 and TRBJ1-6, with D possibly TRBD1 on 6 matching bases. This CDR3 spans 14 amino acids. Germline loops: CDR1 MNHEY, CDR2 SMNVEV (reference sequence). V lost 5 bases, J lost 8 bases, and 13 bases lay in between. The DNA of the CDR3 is TGTGCCAGCAGTCGACAGGAACTCTATTCACCCCTCCACTTT. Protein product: CASSRQELYSPLHF.

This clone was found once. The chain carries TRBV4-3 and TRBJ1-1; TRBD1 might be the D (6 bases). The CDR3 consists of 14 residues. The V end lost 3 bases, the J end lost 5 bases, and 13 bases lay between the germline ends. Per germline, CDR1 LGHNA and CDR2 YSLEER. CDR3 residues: CASSHKGGRTEAFF. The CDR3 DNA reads TGCGCCAGCAGCCACAAGGGGGGGAGAACTGAAGCTTTCTTT.

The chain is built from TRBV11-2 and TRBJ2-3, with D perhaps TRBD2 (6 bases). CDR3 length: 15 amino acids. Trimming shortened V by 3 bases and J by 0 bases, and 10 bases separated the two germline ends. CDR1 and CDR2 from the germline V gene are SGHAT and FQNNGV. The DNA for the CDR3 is TGTGCCAGCAGCTTGGCGGGACTTAGCACAGATACGCAGTATTTT. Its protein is CASSLAGLSTDTQYF.

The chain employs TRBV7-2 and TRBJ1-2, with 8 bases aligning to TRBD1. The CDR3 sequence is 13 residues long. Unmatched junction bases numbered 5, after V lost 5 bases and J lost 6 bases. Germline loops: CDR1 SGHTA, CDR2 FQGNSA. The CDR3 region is CASSGDRRDGYTF. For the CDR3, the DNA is TGTGCCAGCAGCGGGGACAGGAGGGATGGCTACACCTTC.

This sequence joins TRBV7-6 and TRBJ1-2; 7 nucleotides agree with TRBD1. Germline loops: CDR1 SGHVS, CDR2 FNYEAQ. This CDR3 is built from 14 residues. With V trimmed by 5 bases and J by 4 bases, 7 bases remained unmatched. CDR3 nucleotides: TGTGCCAGCAGCCTAGATCAGGGGGGCTATGGCTACACCTTC. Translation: CASSLDQGGYGYTF.

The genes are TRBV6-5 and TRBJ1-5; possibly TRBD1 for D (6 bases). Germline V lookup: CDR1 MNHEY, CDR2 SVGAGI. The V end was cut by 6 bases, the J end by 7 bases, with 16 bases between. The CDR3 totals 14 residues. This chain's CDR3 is CASSSGGRTQPQHF. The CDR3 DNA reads TGTGCCAGCAGCTCCGGGGGGCGAACCCAGCCCCAGCATTTT.

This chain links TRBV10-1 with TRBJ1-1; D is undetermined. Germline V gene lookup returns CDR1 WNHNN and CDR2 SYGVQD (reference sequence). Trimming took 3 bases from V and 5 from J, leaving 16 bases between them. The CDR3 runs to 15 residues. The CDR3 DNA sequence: TGCGCCAGCAGTGACCACGCGGGGAGAGGGACTGAAGCTTTCTTT. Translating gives CASSDHAGRGTEAFF.

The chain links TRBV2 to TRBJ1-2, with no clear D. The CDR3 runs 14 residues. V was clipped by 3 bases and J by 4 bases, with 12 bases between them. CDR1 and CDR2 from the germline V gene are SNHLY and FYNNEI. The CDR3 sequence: CASSDPGSGYGYTF. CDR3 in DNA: TGTGCCAGCAGTGATCCGGGTTCGGGCTATGGCTACACCTTC.

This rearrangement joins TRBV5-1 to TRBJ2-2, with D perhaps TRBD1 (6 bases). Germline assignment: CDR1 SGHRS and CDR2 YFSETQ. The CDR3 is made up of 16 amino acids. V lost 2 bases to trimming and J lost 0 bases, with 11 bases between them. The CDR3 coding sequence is TGCGCCAGCAGCTTCGACAGGAATACGAACACCGGGGAGCTGTTTTTT. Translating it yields CASSFDRNTNTGELFF.

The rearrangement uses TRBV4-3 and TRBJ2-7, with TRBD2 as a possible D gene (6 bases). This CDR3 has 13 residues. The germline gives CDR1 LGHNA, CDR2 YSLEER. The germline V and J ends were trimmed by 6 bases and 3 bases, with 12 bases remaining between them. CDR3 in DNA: TGCGCCAGCAGTCAATCGGAGGGCTACGAGCAGTACTTC. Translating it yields CASSQSEGYEQYF.

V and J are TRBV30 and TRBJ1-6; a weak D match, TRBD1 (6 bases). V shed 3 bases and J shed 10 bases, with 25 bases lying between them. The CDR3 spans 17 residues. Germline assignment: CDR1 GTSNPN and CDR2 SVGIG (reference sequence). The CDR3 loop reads CAWSNPPGRAQGSPLHF. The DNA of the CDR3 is TGTGCCTGGAGCAACCCGCCGGGACGGGCCCAGGGGTCACCCCTCCACTTT.

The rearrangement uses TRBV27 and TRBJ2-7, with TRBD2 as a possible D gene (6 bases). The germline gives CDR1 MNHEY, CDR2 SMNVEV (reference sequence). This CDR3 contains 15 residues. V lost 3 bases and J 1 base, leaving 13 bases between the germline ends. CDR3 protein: CASSFRLEGSYEQYF. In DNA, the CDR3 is TGTGCCAGCAGTTTTCGACTAGAGGGGTCCTACGAGCAGTACTTC.

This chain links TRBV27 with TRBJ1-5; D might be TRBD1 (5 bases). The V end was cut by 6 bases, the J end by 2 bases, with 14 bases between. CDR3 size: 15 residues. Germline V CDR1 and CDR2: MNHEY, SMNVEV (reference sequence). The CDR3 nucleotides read TGTGCCAGCAGGCGTAACTCCAGGGGCAATCAGCCCCAGCATTTT. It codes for CASRRNSRGNQPQHF.

CDR3 residues: CAISEETYEQYF. CDR3 DNA: TGTGCCATCAGTGAAGAGACCTACGAGCAGTACTTC. The chain joins TRBV10-3 to TRBJ2-7; no clear D gene. The germline V and J ends were trimmed by 3 bases and 2 bases, with 5 bases remaining between them. CDR1 and CDR2 from the germline V gene are ENHRY and SYGVKD. The CDR3 spans 12 residues.

CDR3 in DNA: TGCGCCAGCAGCCAAGATTATGGGACAGGCGGCCCCAAATCCTACGAGCAGTACTTC. As protein: CASSQDYGTGGPKSYEQYF. V and J are TRBV4-1 and TRBJ2-7; 8 bases align to TRBD1. With 0 bases clipped from V and 1 base from J, the junction kept 14 bases outside the gene matches. The CDR3 loop spans 19 amino acids. Germline V gene sequence: CDR1 MGHRA, CDR2 YSYEKL.

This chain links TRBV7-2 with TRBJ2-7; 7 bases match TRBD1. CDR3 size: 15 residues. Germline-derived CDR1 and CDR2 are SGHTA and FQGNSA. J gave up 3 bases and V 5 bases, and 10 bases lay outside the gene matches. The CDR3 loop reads CASSPFRDSLYEQYF. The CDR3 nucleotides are TGTGCCAGCAGCCCATTCCGGGACAGTCTCTACGAGCAGTACTTC.

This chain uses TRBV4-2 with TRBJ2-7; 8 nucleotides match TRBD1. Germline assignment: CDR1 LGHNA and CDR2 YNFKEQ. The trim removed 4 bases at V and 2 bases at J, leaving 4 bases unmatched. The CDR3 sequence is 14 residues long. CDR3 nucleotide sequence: TGTGCCAGCAGCCCCAGGACAGGGACCTACGAGCAGTACTTC. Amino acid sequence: CASSPRTGTYEQYF.

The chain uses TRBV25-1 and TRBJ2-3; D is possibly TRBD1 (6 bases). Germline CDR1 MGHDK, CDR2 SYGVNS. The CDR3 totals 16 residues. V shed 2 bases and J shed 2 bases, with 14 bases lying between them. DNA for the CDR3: TGTGCCAGCAGTGAAATCGACAGGTACCCCACAGATACGCAGTATTTT. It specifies CASSEIDRYPTDTQYF. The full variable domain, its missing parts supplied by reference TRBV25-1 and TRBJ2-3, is EADIYQTPRYLVIGTGKKITLECSQTMGHDKMYWYQQDPGMELHLIHYSYGVNSTEKGDLSSESTVSRIRTEHFPLTLESARPSHTSQYLCASSEIDRYPTDTQYFGPGTRLTVL.

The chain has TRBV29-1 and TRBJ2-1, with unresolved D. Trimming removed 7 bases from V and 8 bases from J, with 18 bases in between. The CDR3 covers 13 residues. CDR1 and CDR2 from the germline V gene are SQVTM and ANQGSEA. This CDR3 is CSGLGDKSDEQFF. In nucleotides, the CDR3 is TGCAGCGGACTCGGAGATAAATCGGATGAGCAGTTCTTC.

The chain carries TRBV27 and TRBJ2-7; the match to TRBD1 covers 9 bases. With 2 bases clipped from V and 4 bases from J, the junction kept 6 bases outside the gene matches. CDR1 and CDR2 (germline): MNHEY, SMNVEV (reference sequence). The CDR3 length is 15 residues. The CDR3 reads CASSLGGQGPYEQYF. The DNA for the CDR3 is TGTGCCAGCAGTTTAGGGGGACAGGGTCCTTACGAGCAGTACTTC.